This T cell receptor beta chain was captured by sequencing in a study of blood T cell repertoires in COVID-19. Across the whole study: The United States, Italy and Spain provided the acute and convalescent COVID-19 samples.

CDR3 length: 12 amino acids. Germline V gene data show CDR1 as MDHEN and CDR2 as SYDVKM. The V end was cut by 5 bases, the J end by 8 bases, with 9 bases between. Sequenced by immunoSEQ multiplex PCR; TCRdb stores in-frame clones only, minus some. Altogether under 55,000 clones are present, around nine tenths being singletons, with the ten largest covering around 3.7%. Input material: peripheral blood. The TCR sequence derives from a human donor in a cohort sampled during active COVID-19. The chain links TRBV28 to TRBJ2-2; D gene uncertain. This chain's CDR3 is CASSLGAGELFF. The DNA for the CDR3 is TGTGCCAGCAGTCTCGGAGCGGGGGAGCTGTTTTTT.